Sequencing of this TCR beta chain was carried out in a study of control samples from healthy donors and cancer patients. Only in-frame clones appear in the TCRdb table, and some are missing; sequencing was by immunoSEQ multiplex PCR. Of around 250,000 clones listed, roughly 82% were seen once; the top ten hold about an eighth. This CDR3 comprises 17 residues. V was clipped by 3 bases and J by 2 bases, with 18 bases between them. What was sequenced was PBMCs. This sequence was found in a woman in her fifties or sixties with lung cancer. This chain links TRBV5-3 with TRBJ1-3, with TRBD1 as a possible D gene (5 bases). TRBV5-3 is flagged as an ORF with uncertain function. The CDR3 here is CARSSKRPGVAGNTIYF. The DNA for the CDR3 is TGTGCCAGAAGCTCGAAACGTCCGGGGGTAGCTGGAAACACCATATATTTT.